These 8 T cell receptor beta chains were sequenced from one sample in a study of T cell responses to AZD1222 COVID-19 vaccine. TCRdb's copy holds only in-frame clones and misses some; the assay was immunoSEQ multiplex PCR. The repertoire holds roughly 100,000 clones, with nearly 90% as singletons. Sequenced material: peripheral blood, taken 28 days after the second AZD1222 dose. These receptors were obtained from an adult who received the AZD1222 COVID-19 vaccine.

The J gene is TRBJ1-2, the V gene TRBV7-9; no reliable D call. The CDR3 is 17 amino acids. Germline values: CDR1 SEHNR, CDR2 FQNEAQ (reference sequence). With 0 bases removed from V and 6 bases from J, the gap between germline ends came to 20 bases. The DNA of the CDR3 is TGTGCCAGCAGCTTAGCGTATCAGAGTTTTACCACGGATGGCTACACCTTC. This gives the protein CASSLAYQSFTTDGYTF.

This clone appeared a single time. DNA of the CDR3: TGTGCCAGTAGCGAAAGCCGAGGAAATCAGCCCCAGCATTTT. Translated, it gives CASSESRGNQPQHF. The rearrangement joins TRBV19 to TRBJ1-5; D is unclear. The V end lost 6 bases, the J end lost 4 bases, and 13 bases lay between the germline ends. The CDR3 totals 14 residues. CDR1 is LNHDA and CDR2 is SQIVND in the germline V gene (reference sequence).

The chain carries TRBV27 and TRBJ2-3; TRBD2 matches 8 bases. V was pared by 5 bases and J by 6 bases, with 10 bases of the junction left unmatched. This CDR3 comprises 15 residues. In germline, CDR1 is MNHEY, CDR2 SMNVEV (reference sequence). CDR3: CASSQGLAETDTQYF. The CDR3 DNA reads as TGTGCCAGCAGTCAAGGACTAGCTGAGACGGATACGCAGTATTTT.

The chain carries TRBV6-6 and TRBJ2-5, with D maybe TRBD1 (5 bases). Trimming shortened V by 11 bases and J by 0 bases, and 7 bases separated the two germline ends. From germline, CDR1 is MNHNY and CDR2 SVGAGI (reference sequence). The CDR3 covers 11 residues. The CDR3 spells CASTDQETQYF. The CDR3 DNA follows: TGTGCCTCGACAGACCAAGAGACCCAGTACTTC.

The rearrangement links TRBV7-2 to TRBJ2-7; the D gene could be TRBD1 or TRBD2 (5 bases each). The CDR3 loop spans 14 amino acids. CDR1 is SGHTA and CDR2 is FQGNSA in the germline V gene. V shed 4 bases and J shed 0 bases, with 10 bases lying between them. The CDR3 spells CASSYRDHSYEQYF. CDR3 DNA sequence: TGTGCCAGCAGCTACCGGGACCACTCCTACGAGCAGTACTTC.

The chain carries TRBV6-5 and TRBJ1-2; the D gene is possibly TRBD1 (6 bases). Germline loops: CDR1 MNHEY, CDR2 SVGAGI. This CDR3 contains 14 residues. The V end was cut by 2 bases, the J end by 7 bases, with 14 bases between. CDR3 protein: CASSYTGGGLGYTF. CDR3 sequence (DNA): TGTGCCAGCAGTTACACGGGAGGGGGGCTTGGCTACACCTTC.

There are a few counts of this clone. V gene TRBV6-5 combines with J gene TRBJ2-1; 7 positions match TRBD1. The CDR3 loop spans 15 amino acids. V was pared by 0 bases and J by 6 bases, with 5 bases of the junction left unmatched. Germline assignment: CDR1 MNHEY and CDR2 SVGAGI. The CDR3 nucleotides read TGTGCCAGCAGTTACTCGGGACAGTACCTCAATGAGCAGTTCTTC. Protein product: CASSYSGQYLNEQFF.

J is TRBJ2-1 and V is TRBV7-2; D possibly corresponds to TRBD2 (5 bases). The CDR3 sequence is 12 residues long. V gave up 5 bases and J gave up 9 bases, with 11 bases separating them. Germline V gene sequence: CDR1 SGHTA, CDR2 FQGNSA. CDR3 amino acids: CASSPTSTEQFF. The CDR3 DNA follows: TGTGCCAGCAGCCCTACTAGTACTGAGCAGTTCTTC.